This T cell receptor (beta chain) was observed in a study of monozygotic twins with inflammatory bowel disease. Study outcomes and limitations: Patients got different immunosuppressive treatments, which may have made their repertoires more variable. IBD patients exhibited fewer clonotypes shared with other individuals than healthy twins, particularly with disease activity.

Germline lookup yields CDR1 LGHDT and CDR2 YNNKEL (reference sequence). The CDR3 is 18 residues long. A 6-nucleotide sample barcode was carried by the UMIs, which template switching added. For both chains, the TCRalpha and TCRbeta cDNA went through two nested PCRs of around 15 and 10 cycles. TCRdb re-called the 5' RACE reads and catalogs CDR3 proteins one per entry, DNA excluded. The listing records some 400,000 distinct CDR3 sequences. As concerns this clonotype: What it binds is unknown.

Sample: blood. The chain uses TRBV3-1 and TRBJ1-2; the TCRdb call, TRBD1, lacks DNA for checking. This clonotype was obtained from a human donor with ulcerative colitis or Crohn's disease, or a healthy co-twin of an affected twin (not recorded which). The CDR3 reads CASSQGGTVKRRDYGYTF.